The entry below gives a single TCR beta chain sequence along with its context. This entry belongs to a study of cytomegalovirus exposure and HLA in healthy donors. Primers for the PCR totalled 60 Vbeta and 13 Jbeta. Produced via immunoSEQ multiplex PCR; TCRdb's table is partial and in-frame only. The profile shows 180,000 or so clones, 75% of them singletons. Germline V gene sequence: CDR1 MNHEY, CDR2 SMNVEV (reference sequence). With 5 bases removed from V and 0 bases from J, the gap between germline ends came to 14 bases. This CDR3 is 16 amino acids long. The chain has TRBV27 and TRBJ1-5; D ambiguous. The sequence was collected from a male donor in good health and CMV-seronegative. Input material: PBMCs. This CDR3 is CASSAGLTLSNQPQHF. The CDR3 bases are TGTGCCAGCAGTGCAGGATTAACCCTTAGCAATCAGCCCCAGCATTTT.